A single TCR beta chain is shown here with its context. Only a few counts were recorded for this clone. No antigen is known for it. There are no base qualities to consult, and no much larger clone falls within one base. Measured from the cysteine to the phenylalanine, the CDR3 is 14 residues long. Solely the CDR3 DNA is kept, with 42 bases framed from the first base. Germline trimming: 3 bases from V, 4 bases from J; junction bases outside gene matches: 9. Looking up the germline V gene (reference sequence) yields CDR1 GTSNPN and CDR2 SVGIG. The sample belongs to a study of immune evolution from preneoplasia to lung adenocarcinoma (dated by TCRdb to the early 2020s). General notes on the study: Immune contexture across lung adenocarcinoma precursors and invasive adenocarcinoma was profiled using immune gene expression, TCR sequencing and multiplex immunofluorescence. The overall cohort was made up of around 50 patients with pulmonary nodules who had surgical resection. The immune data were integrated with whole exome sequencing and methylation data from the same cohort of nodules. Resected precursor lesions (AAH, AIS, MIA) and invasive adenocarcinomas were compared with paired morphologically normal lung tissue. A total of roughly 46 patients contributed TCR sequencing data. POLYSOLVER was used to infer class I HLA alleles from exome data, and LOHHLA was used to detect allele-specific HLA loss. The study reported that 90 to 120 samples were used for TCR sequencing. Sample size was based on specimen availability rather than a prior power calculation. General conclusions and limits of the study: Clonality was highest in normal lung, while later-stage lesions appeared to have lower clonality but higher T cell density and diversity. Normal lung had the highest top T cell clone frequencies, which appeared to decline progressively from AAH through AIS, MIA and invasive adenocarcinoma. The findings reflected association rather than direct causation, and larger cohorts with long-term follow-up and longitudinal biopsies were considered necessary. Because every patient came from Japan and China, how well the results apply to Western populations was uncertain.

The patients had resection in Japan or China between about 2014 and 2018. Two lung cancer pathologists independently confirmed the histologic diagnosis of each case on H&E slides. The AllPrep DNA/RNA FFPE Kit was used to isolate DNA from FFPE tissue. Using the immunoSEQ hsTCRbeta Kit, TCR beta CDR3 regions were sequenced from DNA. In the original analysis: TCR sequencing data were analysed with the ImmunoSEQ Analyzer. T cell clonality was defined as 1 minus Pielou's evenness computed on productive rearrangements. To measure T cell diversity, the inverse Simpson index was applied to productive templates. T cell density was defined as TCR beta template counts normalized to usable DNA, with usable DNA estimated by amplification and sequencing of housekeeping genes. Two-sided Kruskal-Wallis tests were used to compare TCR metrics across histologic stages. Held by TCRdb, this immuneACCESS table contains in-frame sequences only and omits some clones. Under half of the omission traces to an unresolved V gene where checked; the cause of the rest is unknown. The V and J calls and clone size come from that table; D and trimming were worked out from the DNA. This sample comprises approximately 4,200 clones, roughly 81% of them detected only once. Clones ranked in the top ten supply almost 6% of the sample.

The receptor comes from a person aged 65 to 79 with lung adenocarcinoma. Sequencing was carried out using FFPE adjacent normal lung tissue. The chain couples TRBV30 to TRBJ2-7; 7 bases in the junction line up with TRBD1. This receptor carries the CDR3 CAWSYGTDPYEQYF. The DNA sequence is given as TGTGCCTGGAGCTACGGGACAGACCCTTACGAGCAGTACTTC. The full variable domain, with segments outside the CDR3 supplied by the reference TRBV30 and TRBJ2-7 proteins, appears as SQTIHQWPATLVQPVGSPLSLECTVEGTSNPNLYWYRQAAGRGLQLLFYSVGIGQISSEVPQNLSASRPQDRQFILSSKKLLLSDSGFYLCAWSYGTDPYEQYFGPGTRLTVT.